This record covers a single T cell receptor beta chain. The CDR3 runs 14 residues. V shed 6 bases, J shed 6 bases, and the junction held 3 bases outside the gene matches. Germline assignment: CDR1 MNHEY and CDR2 SVGAGI. This entry belongs to a study of blood T cell repertoires in COVID-19. As for the study in general: Italy, Spain and the United States were the sources of the convalescent and acute COVID-19 samples.

The repertoire was sequenced with immunoSEQ multiplex PCR; TCRdb's copy has only in-frame clones and lacks some. Here the sample spans 100,000 to 150,000 clones, more than 80% being singletons. Sequencing was done on a sample of peripheral blood. The sequence was collected from a woman older than 75 with COVID-19, enrolled during active disease. The J gene is TRBJ2-3, the V gene TRBV6-5; 13 bases align to TRBD2. CDR3 residues: CASRGLAGTDTQYF. The CDR3 bases are TGTGCCAGCAGGGGACTAGCGGGAACGGATACGCAGTATTTT.